Listed here are 9 T cell receptor beta chains from one sample, sequenced in a study of blood T cell repertoires in COVID-19. TCRdb's copy holds only in-frame clones and misses some; the assay was immunoSEQ multiplex PCR. The profile covers about 250,000 clones, with around nine tenths appearing a single time and approximately 0.85% taken by the ten largest. The sample was peripheral blood. The receptors were gathered from a woman between 35 and 50 years old who had recovered from COVID-19.

The gene calls are TRBV9 and TRBJ2-7, with D perhaps TRBD2 (7 bases). This CDR3 comprises 19 residues. Germline CDR1 and CDR2: SGDLS and YYNGEE. The V and J ends lost 0 bases and 4 bases respectively, with 26 bases between them. The CDR3 sequence: CASSVVLGGLTPVGYEQYF. CDR3 DNA sequence: TGTGCCAGCAGCGTAGTTCTGGGGGGGCTGACGCCCGTGGGGTACGAGCAGTACTTC.

This chain connects TRBV5-1 to TRBJ2-3, with D maybe TRBD2 (5 bases). The germline V gene has CDR1 SGHRS and CDR2 YFSETQ. This CDR3 has 16 amino acids. V was trimmed by 1 base and J by 2 bases, leaving 14 bases between them. The CDR3 here is CASSLRPGSDTDTQYF. CDR3 in DNA: TGCGCCAGCAGCTTGAGGCCGGGATCTGACACAGATACGCAGTATTTT.

This clone has more than one count but fewer than ten. The rearrangement uses TRBV7-9 and TRBJ1-6; D unresolved. The CDR3 extends over 17 amino acids. V shed 5 bases and J shed 0 bases, with 14 bases lying between them. Per the germline V gene, CDR1 is SEHNR and CDR2 is FQNEAQ (reference sequence). As DNA, the CDR3 is TGTGCCAGCAGCGCGGACGGGAAGAGCTCCTATAATTCACCCCTCCACTTT. Protein: CASSADGKSSYNSPLHF.

The chain recombines TRBV6-5 with TRBJ1-2, with TRBD1 matching 8 bases. V lost 5 bases to trimming and J lost 4 bases; unmatched junction nucleotides: 6. The CDR3 runs 14 residues. The V gene's germline CDR1 is MNHEY and CDR2 SVGAGI. This CDR3 is CASSKWDRSYGYTF. The CDR3, as DNA: TGTGCCAGCAGTAAGTGGGACAGGAGCTATGGCTACACCTTC.

CDR3 protein: CASSSTPGLSTGELFF. In DNA, the CDR3 is TGTGCCAGCAGCTCCACACCGGGACTAAGCACCGGGGAGCTGTTTTTT. The J gene is TRBJ2-2, the V gene TRBV7-9; 7 bases map to TRBD2. CDR3 length: 16 amino acids. Germline V gives CDR1 SEHNR, CDR2 FQNEAQ (reference sequence). The V gene end was trimmed by 4 bases and the J gene end by 4 bases; junction bases not matched to a gene: 9. The entire variable domain, with the rest obtained from reference TRBV7-9 and TRBJ2-2, is as follows: DTGVSQNPRHKITKRGQNVTFRCDPISEHNRLYWYRQTLGQGPEFLTYFQNEAQLEKSRLLSDRFSAERPKGSFSTLEIQRTEQGDSAMYLCASSSTPGLSTGELFFGEGSRLTVL.

The J gene is TRBJ2-7, the V gene TRBV7-2; TRBD1 might be the D (6 bases). Germline V gene lookup returns CDR1 SGHTA and CDR2 FQGNSA. This CDR3 is 14 amino acids long. Between the trimmed V and J ends, which lost 5 bases and 1 base, there was a span of 12 bases. This CDR3 is CASSINQGSYEQYF. CDR3 DNA sequence: TGTGCCAGCAGCATCAACCAGGGGTCCTACGAGCAGTACTTC.

This sequence joins TRBV7-3 and TRBJ2-3, with D hard to call. This CDR3 comprises 14 residues. Germline CDR1 reads SGHTA; CDR2 reads FQGTGA. The V end lost 1 base, the J end lost 2 bases, and 7 bases lay between the germline ends. The CDR3: CASSLNAATDTQYF. DNA for the CDR3: TGTGCCAGCAGCTTAAATGCGGCCACAGATACGCAGTATTTT.

The chain combines TRBV6-1 with TRBJ1-5, with 7 nucleotides matching TRBD1. V shed 1 base, J shed 13 bases, and the junction held 1 base outside the gene matches. The CDR3 runs to 11 residues. The germline gives CDR1 MNHNS, CDR2 SASEGT. CDR3 protein: CASSEGQGQHF. For the CDR3, the DNA is TGTGCCAGCAGTGAAGGACAGGGTCAGCATTTT.

The J gene is TRBJ1-6, the V gene TRBV30; tentative D call: TRBD1 (5 bases). Germline V gene sequence: CDR1 GTSNPN, CDR2 SVGIG (reference sequence). The CDR3 contains 13 residues. V was clipped by 3 bases and J by 2 bases, with 5 bases between them. CDR3 sequence (DNA): TGTGCCTGGAGACAGGCCTATAATTCACCCCTCCACTTT. This codes for CAWRQAYNSPLHF.